These 9 T cell receptor beta chains were sequenced from one sample in a study of T cell changes during pregnancy in multiple sclerosis. Sequenced by immunoSEQ multiplex PCR; TCRdb stores in-frame clones only, minus some. The table lists over 55,000 clones, roughly nine tenths of them singletons. The material sequenced was peripheral blood, taken in the first trimester of pregnancy. Source of these receptors: a female donor with multiple sclerosis, enrolled in a pregnancy study.

This rearrangement joins TRBV7-2 to TRBJ2-7, with a possible D match to TRBD1 (5 bases). The germline CDR1 and CDR2 sequences are SGHTA and FQGNSA. This CDR3 is built from 15 residues. The V end lost 5 bases, the J end lost 0 bases, and 14 bases lay between the germline ends. CDR3 region: CASSRQTVSSYEQYF. The CDR3 nucleotides are TGTGCCAGCAGCCGACAGACCGTGAGCTCCTACGAGCAGTACTTC.

A single count supports this clone. This chain connects TRBV5-1 to TRBJ2-5; D perhaps matches TRBD2 (5 bases). This CDR3 spans 14 amino acids. Trimming took off 0 bases at V and 7 bases at J, with 13 bases between the two ends. Germline lookup yields CDR1 SGHRS and CDR2 YFSETQ. This CDR3 is CASSLAERIWTQYF. DNA of the CDR3: TGCGCCAGCAGCTTGGCGGAGCGGATTTGGACCCAGTACTTC.

The chain employs TRBV14 and TRBJ1-2, with D uncertain. Trimming removed 0 bases at V and 8 bases at J, with 7 bases between. The CDR3 is 12 amino acids. Germline-derived CDR1 and CDR2 are SGHDN and FVKESK. CDR3 loop: CASSQDSRGYTF. For the CDR3, the DNA is TGTGCCAGCAGCCAAGATTCCCGGGGCTACACCTTC.

The genes are TRBV6-1 and TRBJ1-5; D gene unclear. V shed 6 bases and J shed 0 bases, with 9 bases lying between them. CDR3 length: 14 residues. The germline gives CDR1 MNHNS, CDR2 SASEGT. The CDR3 coding sequence is TGTGCCAGCAGATTTTTGAGTAGCAATCAGCCCCAGCATTTT. Translated: CASRFLSSNQPQHF.

The V gene is TRBV5-1, the J gene TRBJ2-1, with TRBD2 identical over 7 bases. V shed 2 bases, J shed 4 bases, and the junction held 6 bases outside the gene matches. Per the germline V gene, CDR1 is SGHRS and CDR2 is YFSETQ. The CDR3 sequence is 15 residues long. The CDR3 DNA reads as TGCGCCAGCAGCTTTAATGCGGGAGAGTACAATGAGCAGTTCTTC. It specifies CASSFNAGEYNEQFF.

The chain couples TRBV18 to TRBJ2-7, with TRBD2 matching 7 bases. The germline CDR1 and CDR2 sequences are KGHSH and LQKENI. V dropped 6 bases and J dropped 3; count of bases not matched to a gene: 11. The CDR3 covers 15 residues. CDR3 protein: CASSLGLAGRYEQYF. DNA for the CDR3: TGTGCCAGCTCCCTCGGGTTAGCGGGTCGCTACGAGCAGTACTTC.

A word on this clone: Germline is not matched at one junction end, which may reflect a read error. The chain uses TRBV30 and TRBJ2-7; tentative D call: TRBD1 (5 bases). Germline CDR1 reads GTSNPN; CDR2 reads SVGIG (reference sequence). The CDR3 extends over 11 amino acids. CDR3 DNA: TGTGCGTGGACACATGCCTACGAGCAGTACTTC. Amino acids: CAWTHAYEQYF.

In its sample, this clone was seen a few times. V and J are TRBV25-1 and TRBJ1-2; D is unclear. Per germline, CDR1 MGHDK and CDR2 SYGVNS. The CDR3 sequence is 13 residues long. V was shortened by 4 bases and J by 7 bases, with 13 bases between the two germline ends. This chain's CDR3 is CASSGPRHLGYTF. The CDR3 bases are TGTGCCAGCAGTGGGCCACGACATCTTGGCTACACCTTC.

The chain links TRBV5-1 to TRBJ2-7; perhaps TRBD2 as D (6 bases). Trimming removed 4 bases from V and 3 bases from J, with 11 bases in between. This CDR3 is 13 amino acids long. Germline-derived CDR1 and CDR2 are SGHRS and YFSETQ. CDR3 protein: CASSLTGDYEQYF. CDR3 sequence (DNA): TGCGCCAGCAGCCTAACGGGGGACTACGAGCAGTACTTC.